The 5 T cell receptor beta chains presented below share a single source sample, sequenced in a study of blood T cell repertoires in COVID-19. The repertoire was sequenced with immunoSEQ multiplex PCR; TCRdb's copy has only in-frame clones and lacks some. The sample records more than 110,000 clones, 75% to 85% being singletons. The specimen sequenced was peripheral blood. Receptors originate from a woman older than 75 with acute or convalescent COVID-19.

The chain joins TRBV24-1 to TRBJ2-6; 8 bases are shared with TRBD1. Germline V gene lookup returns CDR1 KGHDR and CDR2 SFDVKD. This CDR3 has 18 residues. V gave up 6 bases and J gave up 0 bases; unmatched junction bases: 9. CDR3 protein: CATSTTGTGSSGANVLTF. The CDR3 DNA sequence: TGTGCCACCAGTACGACCGGGACAGGAAGCTCTGGGGCCAACGTCCTGACTTTC.

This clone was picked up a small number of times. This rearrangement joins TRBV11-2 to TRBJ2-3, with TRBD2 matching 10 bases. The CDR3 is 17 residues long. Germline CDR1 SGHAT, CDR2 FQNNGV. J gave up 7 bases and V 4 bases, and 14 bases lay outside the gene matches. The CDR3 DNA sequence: TGTGCCAGCAGCTCAGGGGGGCTAGCGGGGGCCCGTCATACGCAGTATTTT. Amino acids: CASSSGGLAGARHTQYF. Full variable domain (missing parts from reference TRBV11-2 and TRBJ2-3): EAGVAQSPRYKIIEKRQSVAFWCNPISGHATLYWYQQILGQGPKLLIQFQNNGVVDDSQLPKDRFSAERLKGVDSTLKIQPAKLEDSAVYLCASSSGGLAGARHTQYFGPGTRLTVL.

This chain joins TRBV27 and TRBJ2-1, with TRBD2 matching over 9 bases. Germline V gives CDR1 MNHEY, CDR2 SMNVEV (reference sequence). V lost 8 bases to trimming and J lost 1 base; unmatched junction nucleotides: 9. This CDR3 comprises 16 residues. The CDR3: CASRMTSGLSYNEQFF. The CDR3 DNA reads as TGTGCCAGCCGAATGACTAGCGGCCTTTCCTACAATGAGCAGTTCTTC.

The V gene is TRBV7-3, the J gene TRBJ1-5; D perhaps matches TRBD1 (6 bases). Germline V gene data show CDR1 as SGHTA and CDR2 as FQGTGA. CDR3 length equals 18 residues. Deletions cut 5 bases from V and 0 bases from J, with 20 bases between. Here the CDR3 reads CASSPDLDSRYSNQPQHF. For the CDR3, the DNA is TGTGCCAGCAGCCCAGACTTGGACAGCCGATATAGCAATCAGCCCCAGCATTTT.

CDR3: CASSSGQNPSGNTIYF. DNA of the CDR3: TGTGCCAGCAGCTCGGGACAGAACCCCTCTGGAAACACCATATATTTT. The chain links TRBV5-4 to TRBJ1-3, with TRBD1 matching over 7 bases. V dropped 3 bases and J dropped 0; count of bases not matched to a gene: 6. The CDR3 spans 16 residues. Germline assignment: CDR1 SGHNT and CDR2 YYREEE (reference sequence).